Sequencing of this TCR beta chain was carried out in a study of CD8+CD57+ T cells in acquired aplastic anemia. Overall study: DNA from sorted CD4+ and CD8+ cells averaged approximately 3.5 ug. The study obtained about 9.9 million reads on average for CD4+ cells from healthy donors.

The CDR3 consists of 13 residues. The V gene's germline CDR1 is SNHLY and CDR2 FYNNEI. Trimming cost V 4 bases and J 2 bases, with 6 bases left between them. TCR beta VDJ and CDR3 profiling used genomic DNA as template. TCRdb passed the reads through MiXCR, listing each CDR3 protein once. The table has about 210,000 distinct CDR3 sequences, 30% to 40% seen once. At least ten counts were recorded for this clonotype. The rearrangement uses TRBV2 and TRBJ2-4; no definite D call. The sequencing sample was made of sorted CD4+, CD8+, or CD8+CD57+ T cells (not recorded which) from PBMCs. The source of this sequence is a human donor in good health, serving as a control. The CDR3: CASSVTTKNIQYF. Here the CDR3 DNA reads TGTGCCAGCAGTGTAACCACCAAAAACATTCAGTACTTC.